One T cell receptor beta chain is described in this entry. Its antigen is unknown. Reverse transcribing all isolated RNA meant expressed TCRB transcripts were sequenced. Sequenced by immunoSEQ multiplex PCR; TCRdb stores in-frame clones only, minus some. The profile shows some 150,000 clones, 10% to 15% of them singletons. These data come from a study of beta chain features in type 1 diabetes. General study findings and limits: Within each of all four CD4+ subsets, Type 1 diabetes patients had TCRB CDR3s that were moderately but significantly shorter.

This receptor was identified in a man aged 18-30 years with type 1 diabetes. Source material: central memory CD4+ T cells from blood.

The CDR3 nucleotides are TGTGCCAGCAGGGGGACGGATTACTCCTACGAGCAGTACTTC. This encodes CASRGTDYSYEQYF. The chain links TRBV6-5 to TRBJ2-7; D might be TRBD1 or TRBD2, each matching 5 bases. Per the germline V gene, CDR1 is MNHEY and CDR2 is SVGAGI. This CDR3 has 14 amino acids. Trimming shortened V by 6 bases and J by 0 bases, and 12 bases separated the two germline ends.